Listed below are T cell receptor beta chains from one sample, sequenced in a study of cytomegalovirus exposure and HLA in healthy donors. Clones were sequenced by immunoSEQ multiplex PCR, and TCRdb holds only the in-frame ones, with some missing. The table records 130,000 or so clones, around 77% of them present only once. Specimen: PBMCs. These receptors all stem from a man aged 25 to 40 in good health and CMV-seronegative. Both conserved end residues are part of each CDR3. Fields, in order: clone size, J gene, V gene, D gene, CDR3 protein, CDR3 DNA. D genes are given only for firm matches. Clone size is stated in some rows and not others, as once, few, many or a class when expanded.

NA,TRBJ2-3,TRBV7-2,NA,CASSRRQTSTDTQYF,TGTGCCAGCAGCCGACGACAGACTAGCACAGATACGCAGTATTTT
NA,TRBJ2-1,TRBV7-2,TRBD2,CASSLYSAGGRNEQFF,TGTGCCAGCAGCTTATATAGCGCGGGGGGGCGGAATGAGCAGTTCTTC
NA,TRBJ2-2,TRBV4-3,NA,CASSQDPVTGELFF,TGCGCCAGCAGCCAAGATCCAGTAACCGGGGAGCTGTTTTTT
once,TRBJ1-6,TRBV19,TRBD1,CASSARRDRDNSPLHF,TGTGCCAGTAGTGCGAGGCGGGACAGGGATAATTCACCCCTCCACTTT
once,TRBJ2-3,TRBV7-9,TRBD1,CASSSDRVGATDTQYF,TGTGCCAGCAGCTCTGACAGGGTTGGGGCCACAGATACGCAGTATTTT
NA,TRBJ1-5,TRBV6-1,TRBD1,CASSHGQGDQPQHF,TGTGCCAGCAGTCACGGACAGGGGGACCAGCCCCAGCATTTT
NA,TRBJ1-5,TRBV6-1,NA,CASSSWATTHQPQHF,TGTGCCAGCAGTTCCTGGGCGACTACACATCAGCCCCAGCATTTT
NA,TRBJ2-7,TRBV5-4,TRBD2,CASSSPSSGRAEQYF,TGTGCCAGCAGTTCCCCCAGTAGCGGGAGGGCCGAGCAGTACTTC
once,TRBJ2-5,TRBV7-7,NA,CASSLGTQTQETQYF,TGTGCTAGCAGCTTGGGGACTCAGACCCAAGAGACCCAGTACTTC
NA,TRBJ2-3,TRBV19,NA,CASSPRELIDTQYF,TGTGCCAGTAGCCCCCGGGAGTTAATAGATACGCAGTATTTT
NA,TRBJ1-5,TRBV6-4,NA,CASSPRGGRNQPQHF,TGTGCCAGCAGTCCCAGGGGAGGGAGAAATCAGCCCCAGCATTTT
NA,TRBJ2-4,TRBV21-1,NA,CASSKKGRTSGLAKNIQYF,TGTGCCAGCAGCAAAAAGGGCAGGACTAGCGGGTTAGCCAAAAACATTCAGTACTTC
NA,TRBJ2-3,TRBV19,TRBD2,CASRSLAEVSTDTQYF,TGTGCCAGTAGATCCCTAGCGGAAGTTAGCACAGATACGCAGTATTTT
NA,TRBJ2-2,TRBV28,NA,CASSTVDTGELFF,TGTGCCAGCAGTACGGTCGACACCGGGGAGCTGTTTTTT
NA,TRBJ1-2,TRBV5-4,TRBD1,CASSSGTGGGVRGYTF,TGTGCCAGCTCCTCCGGGACAGGAGGTGGGGTTCGGGGCTACACCTTC
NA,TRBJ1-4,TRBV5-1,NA,CASSLAGTFQEKLFF,TGCGCCAGCAGCTTGGCGGGGACATTCCAGGAAAAACTGTTTTTT
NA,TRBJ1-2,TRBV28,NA,CASSGGTFSWDGYTF,TGTGCCAGCAGTGGCGGGACTTTTAGTTGGGATGGCTACACCTTC
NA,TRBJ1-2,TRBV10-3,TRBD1,CAISGTGGTGYGYTF,TGTGCCATCAGTGGGACAGGGGGCACGGGATATGGCTACACCTTC
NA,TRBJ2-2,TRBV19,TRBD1,CASSGTGATGELFF,TGTGCCAGTTCCGGGACAGGGGCCACCGGGGAGCTGTTTTTT
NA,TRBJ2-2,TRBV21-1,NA,CASSRPGPTDTGELFF,TGTGCCAGCAGCAGGCCTGGGCCGACCGACACCGGGGAGCTGTTTTTT
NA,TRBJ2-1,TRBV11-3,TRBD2,CASSLDFLAGENEQFF,TGTGCCAGCAGCTTAGATTTCTTAGCGGGAGAGAATGAGCAGTTCTTC
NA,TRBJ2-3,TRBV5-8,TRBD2,CASSSGLGNTDTQYF,TGTGCCAGCAGCTCGGGACTAGGGAACACAGATACGCAGTATTTT
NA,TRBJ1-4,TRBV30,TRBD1,CAWSNRGVTNEKLFF,TGTGCCTGGAGCAACAGGGGTGTAACTAATGAAAAACTGTTTTTT
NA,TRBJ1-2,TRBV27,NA,CASSLQGYGYTF,TGTGCCAGCAGTTTACAGGGATATGGCTACACCTTC
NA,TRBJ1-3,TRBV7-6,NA,CASSLDRSRGNTIYF,TGTGCCAGCAGCTTAGATCGTTCGAGAGGAAACACCATATATTTT
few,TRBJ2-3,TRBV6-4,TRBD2,CASSEGRGSTDTQYF,TGTGCCAGCAGTGAGGGGCGGGGGAGCACAGATACGCAGTATTTT
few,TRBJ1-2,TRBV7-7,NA,CASSFRRVNYGYTF,TGTGCTAGCAGCTTTCGACGGGTGAACTATGGCTACACCTTC
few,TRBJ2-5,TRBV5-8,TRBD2,CASSSSSGVFQETQYF,TGTGCCAGCAGCTCCAGTAGCGGGGTGTTTCAAGAGACCCAGTACTTC
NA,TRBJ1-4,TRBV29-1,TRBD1,CSGLGGEKLFF,TGCAGTGGGTTAGGGGGCGAAAAACTGTTTTTT
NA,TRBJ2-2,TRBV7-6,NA,CASSNPGRELFF,TGTGCCAGCAGCAACCCGGGTAGGGAGCTGTTTTTT
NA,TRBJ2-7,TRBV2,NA,CASSELQDYEQYF,TGTGCCAGCAGTGAACTACAGGACTACGAGCAGTACTTC
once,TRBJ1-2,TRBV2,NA,CASSQGNYGYTF,TGTGCCAGCTCCCAGGGGAACTATGGCTACACCTTC
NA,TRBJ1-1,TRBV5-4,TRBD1,CASSSATGTGDTEAFF,TGTGCCAGCAGCTCGGCAACCGGGACAGGGGACACTGAAGCTTTCTTT
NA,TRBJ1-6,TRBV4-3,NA,CASSQDLSLWGGSSPLHF,TGCGCCAGCAGCCAAGATTTATCTCTTTGGGGGGGTAGTTCACCCCTCCACTTT
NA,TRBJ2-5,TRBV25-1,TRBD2,CASSDIAGEETQYF,TGTGCCAGCAGTGACATCGCGGGGGAAGAGACCCAGTACTTC
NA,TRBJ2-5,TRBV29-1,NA,CSARGLSMVAQYF,TGCAGCGCCCGGGGACTTTCCATGGTGGCCCAGTACTTC
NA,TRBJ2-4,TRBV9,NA,CASSGTGHPSNIQYF,TGTGCCAGCAGCGGAACGGGACACCCATCAAACATTCAGTACTTC
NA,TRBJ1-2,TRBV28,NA,CASRGVGYGYTF,TGTGCCAGCCGCGGGGTGGGGTATGGCTACACCTTC
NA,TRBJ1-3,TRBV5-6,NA,CASSLAPNSGNTIYF,TGTGCCAGCAGCTTGGCCCCTAACTCTGGAAACACCATATATTTT
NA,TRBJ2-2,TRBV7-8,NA,CASSLYGANTGELFF,TGTGCCAGCAGCTTATACGGTGCGAACACCGGGGAGCTGTTTTTT
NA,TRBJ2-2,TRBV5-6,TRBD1,CASSWGQGNTGELFF,TGTGCCAGCAGCTGGGGACAGGGTAACACCGGGGAGCTGTTTTTT
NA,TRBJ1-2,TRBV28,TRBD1,CASSSGTGNGYTF,TGTGCCAGCAGTTCCGGGACAGGGAATGGCTACACCTTC
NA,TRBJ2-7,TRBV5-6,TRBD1,CASSLAGQGSEQYF,TGTGCCAGCAGCTTGGCGGGACAGGGTAGCGAGCAGTACTTC